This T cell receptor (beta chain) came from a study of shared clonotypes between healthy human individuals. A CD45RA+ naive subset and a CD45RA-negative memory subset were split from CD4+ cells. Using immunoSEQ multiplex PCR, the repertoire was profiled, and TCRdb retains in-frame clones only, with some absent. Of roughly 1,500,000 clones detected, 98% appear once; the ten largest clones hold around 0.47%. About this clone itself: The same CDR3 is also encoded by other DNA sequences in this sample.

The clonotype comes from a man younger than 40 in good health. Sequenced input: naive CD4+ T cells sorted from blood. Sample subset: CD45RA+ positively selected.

The CDR3 DNA is TGTGCCAGCAGCTTTGGACTGAGGAACACCGGGGAGCTGTTTTTT. As protein: CASSFGLRNTGELFF. This chain joins TRBV11-2 and TRBJ2-2, with D maybe TRBD2 (5 bases). V was cut by 3 bases and J by 1 base, with 9 bases left in between. Germline assignment: CDR1 SGHAT and CDR2 FQNNGV. There are 15 residues in the CDR3.